This T cell receptor (beta chain) is from a study of cytomegalovirus exposure and HLA in healthy donors. Regarding the study as a whole: V- and J-gene trimming of TCR beta was linked (in a later analysis) to a missense DCLRE1C variant. Versus the approximately 720-donor mean, an Asian-associated ancestry cluster reportedly showed fewer N-insertions in a later analysis.

As for this clone: Its antigen remains unidentified.

CDR1 LGHNT and CDR2 FRNRAP come from the germline V gene. V was clipped by 0 bases and J by 7 bases, with 10 bases between them. This CDR3 comprises 15 residues. With 60 Vbeta and 13 Jbeta primers, the PCR was carried out. Profiling relied on immunoSEQ multiplex PCR, and the TCRdb table lists in-frame clones only, not all of them. The top ten hold 7.7% of the sample, which has under 200,000 clones, 75% seen once. The V call is TRBV12-5, the J call TRBJ1-6; D remains unclear. Material: PBMCs. The TCR comes from a woman in her forties in good health and CMV-seropositive. The CDR3: CASGLVTGSNSPLHF. CDR3 nucleotide sequence: TGTGCTAGTGGTTTGGTCACGGGGAGCAATTCACCCCTCCACTTT.